What follows is one T cell receptor (beta chain) and its context. Its antigen is currently unknown. Method: immunoSEQ multiplex PCR; TCRdb's copy keeps in-frame clones and lacks some. Of some 150,000 clones in the sample, roughly 90% were seen once. This record comes from a study of radiation and T cells in renal cell carcinoma. Unmatched junction bases numbered 11, after V lost 4 bases and J lost 9 bases. Germline V lookup: CDR1 SGDLS, CDR2 YYNGEE. CDR3 length: 14 residues. Study conclusions and caveats: Top tumor clonotypes rose in blood 2 weeks post-radiation, then contracted. No pretreatment tumor biopsies were available for baseline clonotypes.

Documented time point: blood 4 weeks post-SBRT, at nephrectomy. Treatment in this sample: 15 Gy SBRT to primary tumor, nephrectomy 4 weeks later. Nephrectomy followed 15 Gy stereotactic body radiation by 4 weeks. Radiation-treated patients gave blood at baseline, week 2 and week 4. The chain is built from TRBV9 and TRBJ1-2; 8 bases are shared with TRBD1. This clonotype was sampled from a woman aged 45 to 65 with renal cell carcinoma. The material sequenced was blood, taken from a patient whose treatment included radiotherapy and nephrectomy. DNA of the CDR3: TGTGCCAGCAGCCGGGGACAGGCCCCTGGGCGCTACACCTTC. This codes for CASSRGQAPGRYTF.